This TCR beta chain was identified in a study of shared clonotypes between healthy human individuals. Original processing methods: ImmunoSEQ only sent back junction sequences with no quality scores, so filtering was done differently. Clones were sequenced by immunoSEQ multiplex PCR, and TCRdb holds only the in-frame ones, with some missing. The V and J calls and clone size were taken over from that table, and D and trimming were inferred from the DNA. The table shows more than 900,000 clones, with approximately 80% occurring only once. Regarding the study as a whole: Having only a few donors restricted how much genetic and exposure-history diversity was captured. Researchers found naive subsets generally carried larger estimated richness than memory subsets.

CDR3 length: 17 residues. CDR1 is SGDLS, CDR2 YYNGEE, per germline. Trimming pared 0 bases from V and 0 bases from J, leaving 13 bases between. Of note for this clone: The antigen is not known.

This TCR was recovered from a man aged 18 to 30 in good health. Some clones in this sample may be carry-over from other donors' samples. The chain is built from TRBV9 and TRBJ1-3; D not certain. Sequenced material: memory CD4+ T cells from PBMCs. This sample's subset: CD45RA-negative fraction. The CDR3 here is CASSVAWEGFSGNTIYF. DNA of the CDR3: TGTGCCAGCAGCGTAGCCTGGGAGGGATTCTCTGGAAACACCATATATTTT.